This T cell receptor (beta chain) derives from a study of beta chain features in type 1 diabetes. The CDR3 runs to 17 residues. This clone was seen many times. The whole isolated RNA underwent reverse transcription, so sequencing captured expressed TCRB transcripts. The protocol was immunoSEQ multiplex PCR, while the TCRdb copy is restricted to in-frame clones and leaves out a portion. There are under 350,000 clones in the sample; under 8.5% occur only once, and roughly 1% lies in the top ten. The chain has TRBV21-1 and TRBJ2-4. TRBV21-1 is a listed pseudogene. The clonotype was recovered from a woman aged 18-30 years in good health. The material sequenced was central memory CD4+ T cells from blood. The CDR3 loop reads CASSKLSQLLAKNIQYF. The CDR3 nucleotides read TGTGCCAGCAGCAAATTGAGTCAGCTGCTAGCCAAAAACATTCAGTACTTC.